The 25 T cell receptor beta chains given below trace back to one sample, sequenced in a study of T cell responses to AZD1222 COVID-19 vaccine. Profiling relied on immunoSEQ multiplex PCR, and the TCRdb table lists in-frame clones only, not all of them. This repertoire shows tens of thousands of clones, 70% to 90% found once; its top ten account for less than 20%. The specimen comprised peripheral blood, sampled on day 0 of AZD1222 vaccination. The source of these receptors is an adult in good health.

This chain connects TRBV18 to TRBJ2-7, with D tentatively TRBD1 or TRBD2 (6 bases each). The V gene lost 2 bases and the J gene lost 1 base, with 15 bases spanning the gap. The CDR3 length is 16 residues. From germline, CDR1 is KGHSH and CDR2 LQKENI. CDR3 sequence reads: CASSPARRGTSYEQYF. In nucleotides, the CDR3 is TGTGCCAGCTCACCAGCGAGGCGCGGGACATCCTACGAGCAGTACTTC.

This rearrangement joins TRBV5-6 to TRBJ1-2; possibly TRBD1 for D (5 bases). This CDR3 is built from 15 residues. The V gene's germline CDR1 is SGHDT and CDR2 YYEEEE. The V gene lost 5 bases and the J gene lost 0 bases, with 14 bases spanning the gap. The CDR3 spells CASRGVGEANYGYTF. DNA of the CDR3: TGTGCCAGCAGGGGCGTGGGGGAGGCTAACTATGGCTACACCTTC. Variable domain in full (rest from reference TRBV5-6 and TRBJ1-2): DAGVTQSPTHLIKTRGQQVTLRCSPKSGHDTVSWYQQALGQGPQFIFQYYEEEERQRGNFPDRFSGHQFPNYSSELNVNALLLGDSALYLCASRGVGEANYGYTFGSGTRLTVV.

CDR3 sequence (DNA): TGTGCCAGCAGCCTGGGACAGCTTAACTATGGCTACACCTTC. It specifies CASSLGQLNYGYTF. The V call is TRBV6-2 or TRBV6-3, the J call TRBJ1-2; 7 nucleotides line up with TRBD1. V lost 6 bases, J lost 1 base, and 5 bases stayed unmatched. This CDR3 spans 14 amino acids. Germline CDR1 and CDR2: MNHEY and SVGEGT.

The genes are TRBV28 and TRBJ2-7, with 10 bases aligning to TRBD2. V gave up 5 bases and J gave up 2 bases; unmatched junction bases: 3. The germline gives CDR1 MDHEN, CDR2 SYDVKM. CDR3 length equals 14 residues. CDR3 loop: CASSNLAGAYEQYF. CDR3 in DNA: TGTGCCAGCAGTAACCTAGCGGGGGCCTACGAGCAGTACTTC.

The chain links TRBV7-2 to TRBJ2-5, with unresolved D. Germline CDR1 SGHTA, CDR2 FQGNSA. This CDR3 has 15 residues. V was pared by 2 bases and J by 2 bases, with 12 bases between. The CDR3 DNA reads TGTGCCAGCAGCTTACTCTCGGGTAGACAAGAGACCCAGTACTTC. Translated, it gives CASSLLSGRQETQYF.

This chain uses TRBV6-5 with TRBJ1-5; 8 bases map to TRBD1. The ends lost 5 bases at V and 7 bases at J; junction bases unmatched: 10. The CDR3 consists of 15 residues. The germline V gene encodes CDR1 MNHEY and CDR2 SVGAGI. The CDR3 DNA sequence: TGTGCCAGCAGTCCACAGGGGGGTCGGGAACAGCCCCAGCATTTT. Its translation: CASSPQGGREQPQHF.

This sequence joins TRBV19 and TRBJ2-3, with a tentative D call TRBD1 (5 bases). Deletions cut 10 bases from V and 6 bases from J, with 14 bases between. From germline, CDR1 is LNHDA and CDR2 SQIVND (reference sequence). The CDR3 runs 12 residues. The CDR3 spells CATTYTGDTQYF. As DNA, the CDR3 is TGTGCCACTACATACACAGGCGATACGCAGTATTTT.

The genes are TRBV4-1 and TRBJ2-3; 9 bases line up with TRBD2. The germline gives CDR1 MGHRA, CDR2 YSYEKL. The V segment lost 4 bases and the J segment 6 bases; nucleotides outside the gene matches: 5. The CDR3 has 14 residues. CDR3 loop: CASSPRREGDTQYF. In DNA, the CDR3 is TGCGCCAGCAGCCCCAGGCGGGAGGGGGATACGCAGTATTTT.

V gene TRBV12-3 or TRBV12-4 combines with J gene TRBJ1-1, with 9 nucleotides matching TRBD1. The CDR3 totals 13 residues. V lost 6 bases to trimming and J lost 5 bases; unmatched junction nucleotides: 4. The DNA of the CDR3 is TGTGCCAGCAGCCCCGGACAGGGGACTGAAGCTTTCTTT. It encodes CASSPGQGTEAFF.

V is TRBV7-9 and J is TRBJ2-2; D is ambiguous. V dropped 1 base and J dropped 5 bases, with 17 bases sitting between them. The CDR3 is 17 residues long. The germline V gene encodes CDR1 SEHNR and CDR2 FQNEAQ (reference sequence). The CDR3 region has the DNA TGTGCCAGCAGCTTAGAAGGTACCCCCGGTGGAACCGGGGAGCTGTTTTTT. Translating it yields CASSLEGTPGGTGELFF. Supplemented by reference TRBV7-9 and TRBJ2-2, the full variable domain reads DTGVSQNPRHKITKRGQNVTFRCDPISEHNRLYWYRQTLGQGPEFLTYFQNEAQLEKSRLLSDRFSAERPKGSFSTLEIQRTEQGDSAMYLCASSLEGTPGGTGELFFGEGSRLTVL.

The gene calls are TRBV20-1 and TRBJ1-5; possibly TRBD1 for D (6 bases). V dropped 4 bases and J dropped 3 bases, with 16 bases sitting between them. The CDR3 has 15 amino acids. CDR1 is DFQATT, CDR2 SNEGSKA, per germline (reference sequence). The CDR3: CSATEGVRYNQPQHF. CDR3 nucleotides: TGCAGTGCTACTGAGGGGGTCAGGTACAATCAGCCCCAGCATTTT.

The V gene is TRBV3-1 (or the pseudogene TRBV3-2), the J gene TRBJ2-7, with 10 positions matching TRBD1. The CDR3 has 13 residues. J lost 3 bases, V lost 6 bases, and 2 bases had no gene match. The V gene's germline CDR1 is LGHDT and CDR2 YNNKEL (reference sequence). CDR3 loop: CASSRTGGYEQYF. As DNA, the CDR3 is TGTGCCAGCAGTCGGACAGGGGGCTACGAGCAGTACTTC.

The rearrangement joins TRBV11-3 to TRBJ2-1; D may match TRBD1 or TRBD2 (6 bases each). Germline CDR1 is SGHNT and CDR2 is YENEEA. There are 13 residues in the CDR3. Trimming left V 2 bases short and J 10 bases short, with 12 bases between. CDR3 sequence (DNA): TGTGCCAGCAGCTTACGGGGGCGTGGGGAGCAGTTCTTC. Its translation is CASSLRGRGEQFF. Full variable domain (outside the CDR3, taken from reference TRBV11-3 and TRBJ2-1): EAGVVQSPRYKIIEKKQPVAFWCNPISGHNTLYWYLQNLGQGPELLIRYENEEAVDDSQLPKDRFSAERLKGVDSTLKIQPAELGDSAVYLCASSLRGRGEQFFGPGTRLTVL.

This clone was seen more than once but under ten times. The chain uses TRBV11-1 and TRBJ2-7; 9 nucleotides align to TRBD1. The V and J ends lost 3 bases and 7 bases, in that order; junction bases with no gene match: 10. The germline CDR1 and CDR2 sequences are SGHAT and FQDESV (reference sequence). The CDR3 consists of 15 residues. CDR3 in amino acids: CASSLSRQGVGEQYF. In DNA, the CDR3 is TGTGCCAGCAGCTTGAGCCGACAGGGGGTAGGGGAGCAGTACTTC. Variable domain in full (rest from reference TRBV11-1 and TRBJ2-7): EAEVAQSPRYKITEKSQAVAFWCDPISGHATLYWYRQILGQGPELLVQFQDESVVDDSQLPKDRFSAERLKGVDSTLKIQPAELGDSAMYLCASSLSRQGVGEQYFGPGTRLTVT.

The chain uses TRBV20-1 and TRBJ1-4; unclear D gene. V gave up 4 bases and J gave up 5 bases, with 5 bases separating them. Germline CDR1 and CDR2: DFQATT and SNEGSKA (reference sequence). The CDR3 loop spans 11 amino acids. The CDR3 loop is CSAMLNEKLFF. CDR3 sequence (DNA): TGCAGTGCTATGCTCAATGAAAAACTGTTTTTT.

The rearrangement uses TRBV28 and TRBJ2-1; 11 bases match TRBD2. Germline-derived CDR1 and CDR2 are MDHEN and SYDVKM. The CDR3 consists of 16 residues. Trimming took 4 bases from V and 1 from J; bases not matched to a gene: 3. The CDR3 coding sequence is TGTGCCAGCAGTTCCTGGACTAGCGGGTCCTACAATGAGCAGTTCTTC. Its protein is CASSSWTSGSYNEQFF.

The V call is TRBV6-5, the J call TRBJ2-3, with D unresolved. Looked up from germline, CDR1 is MNHEY and CDR2 is SVGAGI. The CDR3 has 15 amino acids. The V end was cut by 3 bases, the J end by 0 bases, with 10 bases between. CDR3 residues: CASSYFDGSTDTQYF. Written as DNA, the CDR3 is TGTGCCAGCAGTTATTTCGACGGGAGCACAGATACGCAGTATTTT.

This clone was seen just once. The chain joins TRBV18 to TRBJ2-5; 11 bases line up with TRBD2. CDR1 and CDR2 (germline): KGHSH, LQKENI. The J segment lost 2 bases and the V segment lost 8 bases, leaving 7 bases of the junction unmatched. The CDR3 length is 15 residues. Here the CDR3 reads CASRRGTSGQETQYF. The CDR3 DNA is TGTGCCAGCCGCAGGGGGACTAGCGGACAAGAGACCCAGTACTTC.

J is TRBJ2-4 and V is TRBV4-1; D possibly matches TRBD1 or TRBD2 (5 bases each). From germline, CDR1 is MGHRA and CDR2 YSYEKL. Trimming took off 4 bases at V and 3 bases at J, with 19 bases between the two ends. The CDR3 is made up of 17 amino acids. CDR3: CASSLGLVAGGKNIQYF. CDR3 bases: TGCGCCAGCAGCCTCGGGCTAGTGGCTGGGGGCAAAAACATTCAGTACTTC.

The chain carries TRBV18 and TRBJ2-5; D is perhaps TRBD1 or TRBD2 (5 bases each). The germline V gene has CDR1 KGHSH and CDR2 LQKENI. V was trimmed by 4 bases and J by 5 bases, leaving 8 bases between them. The CDR3 is 12 amino acids. In DNA form, the CDR3 reads TGTGCCAGCTCACGGGACCGGGAGACCCAGTACTTC. It specifies CASSRDRETQYF.

The chain is built from TRBV28 and TRBJ2-7; 10 bases line up with TRBD1. The CDR3 totals 15 residues. The germline CDR1 and CDR2 sequences are MDHEN and SYDVKM. The ends lost 2 bases at V and 5 bases at J; junction bases unmatched: 6. CDR3 amino acids: CASSLGGTGVNEQYF. The CDR3 coding sequence is TGTGCCAGCAGTTTAGGGGGGACAGGGGTAAACGAGCAGTACTTC.

This chain uses TRBV6-5 with TRBJ2-7; the D is unclear. With 0 bases removed from V and 5 bases from J, the gap between germline ends came to 11 bases. Per the germline V gene, CDR1 is MNHEY and CDR2 is SVGAGI. CDR3 length: 14 amino acids. CDR3 sequence: CASSYSYSIHEQYF. The CDR3 DNA sequence: TGTGCCAGCAGTTACTCCTACAGTATCCACGAGCAGTACTTC.

The gene calls are TRBV5-1 and TRBJ2-5, with unresolved D. The CDR3 totals 11 residues. Germline lookup yields CDR1 SGHRS and CDR2 YFSETQ. Trimming shortened V by 5 bases and J by 2 bases, and 4 bases separated the two germline ends. The CDR3 protein is CASRGQETQYF. In nucleotides, the CDR3 is TGCGCCAGCAGAGGGCAAGAGACCCAGTACTTC.

This rearrangement joins TRBV12-3 or TRBV12-4 to TRBJ1-1; the match to TRBD1 covers 7 bases. There are 13 residues in the CDR3. The junction had 1 base not matched to a gene; V was cut back by 3 bases and J by 3 bases. Here the CDR3 reads CASSFQGDTEAFF. The CDR3 DNA reads TGTGCCAGCAGTTTTCAGGGGGACACTGAAGCTTTCTTT.

The rearrangement uses TRBV7-2 and TRBJ2-3, with a tentative D call TRBD2 (7 bases). CDR3 size: 15 residues. Trimming took 7 bases from V and 0 from J, leaving 14 bases between them. From germline, CDR1 is SGHTA and CDR2 FQGNSA. CDR3 DNA: TGTGCCAGCACTCGGGGGGCCACTAGCACAGATACGCAGTATTTT. This gives the protein CASTRGATSTDTQYF.